This TCR beta chain was recovered during a study of human T cells and chemical hapten exposure. Overall study context: Patients got weekly scalp diphenylcyclopropenone doses over the roughly 22-week study. Notes on the study in general: Versus controls, significantly more large CDR3 similarity clusters arose from expanded TCRs. TCRs whose frequency exceeded 1 in 1000 remained the same following DPC sensitization.

TCRdb independently ran MiXCR on the RACE reads; one entry per CDR3 protein. The sample contains over 85,000 distinct CDR3 sequences, approximately 9.3% of which appear only once. This clonotype has just a few counts. Its antigen is currently unknown. Time point specified: patch test 2, 6 weeks after DPC sensitization. The sample's treatment: therapeutic diphenylcyclopropenone sensitization with weekly scalp DPC. Suited to DPC and affected by alopecia, the donors ranged from 18 to 70 years old. This CDR3 is built from 13 residues. The V gene's germline CDR1 is MGHDK and CDR2 SYGVNS. Trimming took 0 bases from V and 6 from J, leaving 7 bases between them.

The starting material was whole blood, obtained in connection with sensitization to the hapten diphenylcyclopropenone (DPC). This sequence joins TRBV25-1 and TRBJ2-3; D might be TRBD2 (5 bases). The source is a woman aged 40 to 49 with alopecia areata. Some clones in this sample may be carry-over from other donors' samples. The chain's CDR3 is CASSEYTRDTQYF. The CDR3 DNA reads TGTGCCAGCAGTGAATATACTAGGGATACGCAGTATTTT.